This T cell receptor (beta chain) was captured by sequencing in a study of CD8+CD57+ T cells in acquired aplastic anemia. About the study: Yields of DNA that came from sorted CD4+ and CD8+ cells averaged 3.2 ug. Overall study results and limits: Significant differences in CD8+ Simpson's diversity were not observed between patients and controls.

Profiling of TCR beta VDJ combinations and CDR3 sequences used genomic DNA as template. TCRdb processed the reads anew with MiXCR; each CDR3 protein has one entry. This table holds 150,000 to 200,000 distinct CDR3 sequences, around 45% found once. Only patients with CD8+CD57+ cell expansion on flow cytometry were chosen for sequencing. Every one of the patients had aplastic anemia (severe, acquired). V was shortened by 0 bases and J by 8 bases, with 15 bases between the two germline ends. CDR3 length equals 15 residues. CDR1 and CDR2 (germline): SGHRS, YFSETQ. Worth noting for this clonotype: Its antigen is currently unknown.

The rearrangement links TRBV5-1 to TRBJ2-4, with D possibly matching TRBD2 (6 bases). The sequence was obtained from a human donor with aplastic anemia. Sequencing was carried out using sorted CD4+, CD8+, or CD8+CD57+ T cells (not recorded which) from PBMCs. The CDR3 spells CASSLGPRGTDIQYF. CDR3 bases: TGCGCCAGCAGCTTGGGCCCACGCGGGACGGACATTCAGTACTTC.